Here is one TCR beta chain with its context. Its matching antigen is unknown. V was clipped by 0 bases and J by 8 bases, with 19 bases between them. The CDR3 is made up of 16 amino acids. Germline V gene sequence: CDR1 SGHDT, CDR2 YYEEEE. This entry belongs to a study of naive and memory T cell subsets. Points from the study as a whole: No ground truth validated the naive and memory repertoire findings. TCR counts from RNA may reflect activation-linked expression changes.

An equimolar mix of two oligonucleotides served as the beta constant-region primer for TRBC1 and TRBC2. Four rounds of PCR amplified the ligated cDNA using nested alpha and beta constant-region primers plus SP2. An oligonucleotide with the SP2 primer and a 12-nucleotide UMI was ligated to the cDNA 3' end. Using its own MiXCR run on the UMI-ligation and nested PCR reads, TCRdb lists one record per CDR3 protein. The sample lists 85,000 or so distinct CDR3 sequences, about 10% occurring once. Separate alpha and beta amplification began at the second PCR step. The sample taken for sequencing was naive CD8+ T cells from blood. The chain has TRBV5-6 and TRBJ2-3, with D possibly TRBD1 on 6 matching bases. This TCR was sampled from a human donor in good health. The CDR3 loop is CASSLVRWEAQGTQYF. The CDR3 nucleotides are TGTGCCAGCAGCTTGGTTCGGTGGGAAGCACAGGGTACGCAGTATTTT.